This TCR beta chain comes out of a study of cytomegalovirus exposure and HLA in healthy donors (dated by TCRdb to 2015 to 2018). Broadly, across the study: In an earlier analysis of 550 to 750 of the donors, 250 to 350 Gb of sequence data and roughly 100 million unique TCR beta sequences from about 190 million T cells were reported. Donor age, sex, ethnicity and CMV serostatus were compiled alongside the repertoire data. An early release covering some 640 HLA-typed donors comprised 250 to 350 gigabases of sequencing data and about 90 million unique TCR sequences. Across approximately 420 genotyped donors of the cohort, an average of approximately 240,000 unique TCR beta nucleotide sequences per donor were sequenced, and roughly 20% of those sequences were non-productive. Class I and class II HLA loci were covered by the typing at four-digit resolution. The study aimed to test whether signatures of past pathogen exposure could be identified by cataloging public T cell receptors. To decide whether each TCR beta V gene segment behaved as functional or pseudogenic, an earlier analysis of some 600 of the donors relied on high-throughput TCR beta sequencing. In a later genetic analysis, genome-wide SNP genotypes for about 65% of the roughly 700 donors were used, and that subset was treated as a discovery cohort. Because of strong linkage in the cohort, five DR-DQ haplotypes were treated as single units for association and clustering. In the later analysis, no new phenotypic data were used to find candidate immune exposures; instead, reliance was placed on TCR beta sequences and their occurrence across donors. All discovery cohort repertoires had been generated on a single sequencing platform. To predict cytomegalovirus infection status, the study brought together high-throughput TCR immunosequencing, statistical association of individual TCRs with disease status, and machine learning. The genetic ancestry cluster associated with self-reported Caucasian donors included over 80% of the roughly 410 genotyped donors. The study profiled the T cell repertoires of hundreds of subjects by immunosequencing and related them to cytomegalovirus serostatus. A separate validation cohort of approximately 120 different subjects was used in addition to the approximately 700-subject first cohort. In a later analysis, previously published TCR beta repertoires from hundreds of donors were re-analyzed and high-resolution HLA genotyping was added so that TCR occurrence patterns could be studied. The number of donors typed differed by locus, with about 629-640 for A, B, C, DRB1 and DQB1, roughly 520 for DQA1, about 610 for DPA1, and roughly 450 for DPB1.

The method was the immunoSEQ multiplex PCR assay. For the multiplex PCR, a mixture combining 60 forward primers for TCR Vbeta segments and 13 reverse primers for TCR Jbeta segments was used. Amplification of the CDR3 region of rearranged TCR beta genes was performed with a multiplex PCR assay on genomic DNA. Amplified TCR beta libraries were sequenced as 87-base-pair reads on the Illumina HiSeq System. Per the authors' processing: In a later analysis, around 80 million unique TCR beta chains were counted across the approximately 620 repertoires, and some 10 million of these chains were shared by at least two donors. Raw reads were error-corrected and collapsed into unique sequences by a nearest-neighbor algorithm in which closely related sequences were merged to remove PCR and sequencing errors. V, D and J gene segments were assigned by aligning CDR3 sequences to IMGT reference sequences. For a sequence to be retained, at least a six-nucleotide match to both a V gene segment and a J gene segment was required. Rearrangements were called productive when the CDR3 lacked stop codons and stayed in frame with V and J; all others were non-productive. Following IMGT convention, CDR3 was defined as the stretch from the second conserved V-encoded cysteine to the conserved J-encoded phenylalanine. Sequences without an unambiguous match to a single V gene segment were excluded from the earlier analysis of 587 of the donors. An earlier analysis of roughly 590 of the donors called V segments functional above 56.7% productive rearrangements and segregating when the between-donor standard deviation exceeded 5%. A statistical classification framework was developed to diagnose cytomegalovirus status using the catalog of TCR beta chain sequences. A later analysis assigned V and J genes by comparing TCR nucleotide sequences with IMGT/GENE-DB human TR gene sequences. A later analysis assigned CDR3 sequences and most-parsimonious VDJ recombination scenarios with the TCRdist pipeline. In a later analysis, each TCR beta chain was defined by its CDR3 amino acid sequence together with its V-gene family, and reads without a unique V-gene family were excluded. In a later analysis, fewer than 600 highly shared, low-generation-probability nucleotide sequences were removed to address suspected cross-contamination and a sequencing artifact. For each public chain, a later analysis derived a clonal expansion index from normalized ranks of inferred template counts within each repertoire. In a later analysis, generation probabilities were computed using a VDJ recombination model fitted to out-of-frame rearrangements, and the results were checked against IGoR. A later analysis scored TCR-TCR, TCR-HLA and TCR-CMV co-occurrence with hypergeometric tests, applying a repertoire-size bias correction to TCR pairs. To estimate false discovery rates, a later analysis permuted the HLA or CMV assignments 20 times. In a later analysis, co-occurring TCRs were grouped with DBSCAN, and TCRdist sequence similarity was added when clustering was performed within HLA-allele-positive subsets. Repertoires with fewer than 30,000 or more than 120,000 public chains, plus five repertoires with anomalous nucleotide sharing, were excluded from co-occurrence clustering. Sourced from immuneACCESS, this table was stored by TCRdb with only in-frame sequences that have V and J called. A share of the clones is absent; for the studies checked, an unresolved V gene accounts for under half, and the remainder has no known explanation. That table supplies the V and J calls and clone size; D and trimming were determined from the DNA. This sample's table contains approximately 45,000 clones. The ten largest clones add up to less than 2.5% of the sample.

A remark on this clone: No antigen is known for it.

The research as a whole found: Linkage disequilibrium might explain the correlated functional status among segregating V segments, but an unknown experimental factor could not be excluded. Across donors, most TCR sequences were observed very rarely, whereas some public TCRs were present in many individuals. A further reported finding was that TCR beta sequences accurately predicted the HLA-A and HLA-B alleles for most subjects in the first cohort. When HLA alleles, especially DR and DQ, strongly co-occurred, attributing TCR associations to individual alleles was difficult. In vitro tests confirmed that three of the cytomegalovirus-associated TCR beta chains recognize cytomegalovirus antigens. Sequencing depth was assumed to be roughly uniform across donors in the presence/absence analyses, though that assumption may not hold. In a later analysis, the rate of TCR association differed among HLA loci, with DRB1 alleles having the most associated TCRs and HLA-C alleles having the fewest. A later analysis found that HLA-associated TCR beta chains were more clonally expanded and had lower generation probabilities than equally common non-associated chains. Specific HLA alleles were associated with 15,000 to 20,000 TCR beta sequences at a false discovery rate of 0.05 in a later analysis. The authors suggested that the approach could potentially be generalized to other disease states and immunological phenotypes. In a later analysis, several top co-occurrence clusters were reported to appear linked to parvovirus B19, influenza, CMV and Epstein-Barr virus. In a later genetic analysis, a missense DCLRE1C variant was associated with V-gene and J-gene trimming of TCR beta chains, and the association was replicated in an independent cohort. The 87-base-pair reads could not distinguish some IMGT-functional V segments, including TRBV6-2 and TRBV6-3, so those segments were excluded. Most CMV-associated TCR beta chains appeared to be HLA-restricted in a later analysis, and the HLA associations seemed to be driven largely by CMV exposure. In the study, approximately 160 TCR beta chains were listed as associated with cytomegalovirus. The cohort was sequenced for TCR beta chains only, and without alpha or paired-chain data the features that could be detected were limited. The classifier was reported to diagnose cytomegalovirus status with high specificity and sensitivity in both the original cohort and the validation cohort. Because HLA typing was missing for some donors at each locus, association tests included only the typed subset. Immune exposure information for the cohort was limited to CMV serostatus. A cluster of highly shared sequence variants was judged likely to be a technical artifact of the sequencing pipeline. Compared with the 666-donor mean, donors in an Asian-associated ancestry cluster had fewer N-insertions in productive TCRs, according to a later genetic analysis. The earlier analysis of approximately 560 of the donors excluded about 16 rarely observed V segments, including chromosome 9 orphons, because counts were too low. Broadly in line with IMGT annotations, most TCR beta V segments showed up in productive rearrangements about 87% or about 30% of the time in an earlier analysis of about 500 of the donors.

V is reduced by 0 bases and J by 4 bases, leaving a spacing of 10 bases between them. The CDR3 holds 15 amino acids from the cysteine to the phenylalanine. Only CDR3 DNA is held: 45 bases, read in frame from base 1. CDR1 SGHTA and CDR2 FQGNSA are derived from the germline V gene. The cohort comprised some 700 healthy bone marrow donors. At the time of sampling, all cohort members were nominally healthy, though unrecorded immune exposures were likely present. The donor tested CMV seronegative, placing the donor among the 350 to 400 seronegative members of the cohort. Every donor gave a peripheral blood sample, and the peripheral blood mononuclear cells from that sample were used for TCR beta sequencing. The Qiagen DNeasy Blood Extraction Kit was used to extract genomic DNA from the blood cell samples.

The sample taken for sequencing was PBMCs. This TCR was sampled from a woman aged 40 to 55 in good health and CMV-seronegative. The chain is encoded by TRBV7-2 joined to TRBJ1-5; the D region possibly corresponds to TRBD1 (5 bases align). The nucleotide sequence is given as TGTGCCAGCAGCTTAGCCCAGGGAACTAATCAGCCCCAGCATTTT. Protein translation: CASSLAQGTNQPQHF.